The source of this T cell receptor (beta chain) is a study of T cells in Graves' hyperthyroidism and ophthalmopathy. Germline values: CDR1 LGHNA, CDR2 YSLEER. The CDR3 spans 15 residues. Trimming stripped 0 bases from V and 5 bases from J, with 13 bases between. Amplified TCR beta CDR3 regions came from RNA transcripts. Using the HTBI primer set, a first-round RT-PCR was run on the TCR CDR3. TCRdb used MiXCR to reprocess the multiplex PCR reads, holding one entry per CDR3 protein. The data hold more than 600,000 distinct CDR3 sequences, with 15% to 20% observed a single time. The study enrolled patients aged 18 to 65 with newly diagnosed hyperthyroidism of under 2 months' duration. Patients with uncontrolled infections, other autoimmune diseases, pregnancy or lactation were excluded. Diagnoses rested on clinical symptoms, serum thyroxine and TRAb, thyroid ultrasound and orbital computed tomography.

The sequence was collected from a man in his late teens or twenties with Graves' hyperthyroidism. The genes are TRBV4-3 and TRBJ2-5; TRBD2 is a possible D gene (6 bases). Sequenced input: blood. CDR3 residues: CASSQDWRGEETQYF. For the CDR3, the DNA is TGCGCCAGCAGCCAAGATTGGCGGGGAGAGGAGACCCAGTACTTC.